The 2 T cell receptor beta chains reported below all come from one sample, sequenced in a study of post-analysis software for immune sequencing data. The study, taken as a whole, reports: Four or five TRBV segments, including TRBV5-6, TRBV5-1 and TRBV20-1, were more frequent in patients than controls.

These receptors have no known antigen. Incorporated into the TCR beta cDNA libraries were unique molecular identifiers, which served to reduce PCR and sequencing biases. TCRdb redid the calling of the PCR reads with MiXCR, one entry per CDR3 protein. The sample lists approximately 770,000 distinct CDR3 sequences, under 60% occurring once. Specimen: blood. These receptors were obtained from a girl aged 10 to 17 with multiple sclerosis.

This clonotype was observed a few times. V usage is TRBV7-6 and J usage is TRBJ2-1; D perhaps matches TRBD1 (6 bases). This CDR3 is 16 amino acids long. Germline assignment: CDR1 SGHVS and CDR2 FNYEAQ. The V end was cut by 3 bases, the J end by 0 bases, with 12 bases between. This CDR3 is CASSLGADRSYNEQFF. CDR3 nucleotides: TGTGCCAGCAGCTTGGGGGCGGACCGCTCCTACAATGAGCAGTTCTTC.

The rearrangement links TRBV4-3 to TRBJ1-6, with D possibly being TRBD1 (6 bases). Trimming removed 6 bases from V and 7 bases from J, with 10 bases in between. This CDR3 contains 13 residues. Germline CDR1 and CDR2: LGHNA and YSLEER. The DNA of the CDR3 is TGCGCCAGCAGTACCCAGGGGAATTCACCCCTCCACTTT. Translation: CASSTQGNSPLHF.